This TCR beta chain was recorded in a study of blood T cell repertoires in COVID-19. Trimming at V came to 5 bases and at J to 6 bases, leaving 8 bases not matched to a gene. The length of the CDR3 is 14 residues. Germline loops: CDR1 SGHTA, CDR2 FQGNSA. Here immunoSEQ multiplex PCR was the method, and the copy in TCRdb shows in-frame clones only, minus some. The table has about 60,000 clones, around 83% seen once; the top ten hold roughly 10%. Sequenced: peripheral blood. The chain couples TRBV7-2 to TRBJ2-7; 9 bases map to TRBD2. This sequence was found in a man aged 50 to 60 with COVID-19, enrolled during active disease. The CDR3 loop is CASSPRTSEVEQYF. For the CDR3, the DNA is TGTGCCAGCAGCCCAAGGACTAGCGAAGTCGAGCAGTACTTC.